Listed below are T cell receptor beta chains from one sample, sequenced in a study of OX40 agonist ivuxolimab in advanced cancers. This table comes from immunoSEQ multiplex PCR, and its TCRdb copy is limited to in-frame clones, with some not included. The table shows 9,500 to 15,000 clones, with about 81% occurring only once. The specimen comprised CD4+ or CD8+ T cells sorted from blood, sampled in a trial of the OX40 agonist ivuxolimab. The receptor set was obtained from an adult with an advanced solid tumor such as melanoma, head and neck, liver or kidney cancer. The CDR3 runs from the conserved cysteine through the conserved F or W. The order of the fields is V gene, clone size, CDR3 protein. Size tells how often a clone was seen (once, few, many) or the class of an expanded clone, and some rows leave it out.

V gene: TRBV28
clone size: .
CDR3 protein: CASKKGQINSPLHF

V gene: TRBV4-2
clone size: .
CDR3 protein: CASSQQLTGSYGYTF

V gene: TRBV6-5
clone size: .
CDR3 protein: CASTADPSSYEQYF

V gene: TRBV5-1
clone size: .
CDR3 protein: CASSYGGAYEQYF

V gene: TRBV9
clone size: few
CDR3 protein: CASSVALTPGTGELFF

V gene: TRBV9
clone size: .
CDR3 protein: CASSVGGGSGETQYF

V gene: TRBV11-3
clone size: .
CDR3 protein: CASSTHKWTGGDTGELFF

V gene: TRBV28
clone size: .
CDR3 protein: CATKPAVPYEQYF

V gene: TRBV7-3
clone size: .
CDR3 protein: CASSFGGRGGTPYNEQFF

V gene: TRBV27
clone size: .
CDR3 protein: CASSPGSGGNQPQHF

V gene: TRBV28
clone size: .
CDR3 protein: CASRERVWVRADTQYF

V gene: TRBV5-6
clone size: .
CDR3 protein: CASSPNPPEIQGDTQYF

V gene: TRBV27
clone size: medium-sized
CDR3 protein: CASKRDQSSYNEQFF

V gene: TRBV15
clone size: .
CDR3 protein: CATRVSRGINQPQHF

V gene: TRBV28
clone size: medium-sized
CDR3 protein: CASSLYGGGPYEQYF

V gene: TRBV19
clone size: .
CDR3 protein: CASSIWTGNQPQHF

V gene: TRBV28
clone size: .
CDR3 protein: CASSLLRTGLYEQYF

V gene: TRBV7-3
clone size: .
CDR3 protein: CASSFSSYNEQFF

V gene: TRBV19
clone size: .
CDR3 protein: CASTQGQYNEQFF

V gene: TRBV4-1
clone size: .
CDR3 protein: CASSQLFDYSYEQYF

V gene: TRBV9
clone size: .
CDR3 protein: CASSSSTSLTYEQYF

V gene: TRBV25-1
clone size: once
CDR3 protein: CASSPQGTGELFF

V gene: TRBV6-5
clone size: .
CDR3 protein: CASSYLDRGPETQYF

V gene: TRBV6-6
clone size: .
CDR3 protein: CASSYSGGDQPQHF

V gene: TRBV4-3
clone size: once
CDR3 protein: CASSQDWSDRGAEQYF

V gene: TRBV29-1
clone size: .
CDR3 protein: CSVAGDTEAFF

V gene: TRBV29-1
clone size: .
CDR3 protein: CSVDQPEGVNEQFF

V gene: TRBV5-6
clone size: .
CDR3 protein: CASAEGHYRGEQYF

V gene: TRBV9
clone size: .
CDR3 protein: CASSASTDSNYGYTF

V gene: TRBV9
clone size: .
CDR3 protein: CASSVSSSISSGANVLTF

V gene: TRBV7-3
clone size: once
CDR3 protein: CASSLTGLAGVYEQYF

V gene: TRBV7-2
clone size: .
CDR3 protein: CASSFGGSDTQYF

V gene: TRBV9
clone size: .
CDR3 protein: CASSSPGQDNEQFF

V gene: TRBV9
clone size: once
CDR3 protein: CASSGPKQFF

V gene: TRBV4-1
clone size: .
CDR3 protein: CASQPQNTGANVLTF

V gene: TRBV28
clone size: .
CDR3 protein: CASSLGGEALSYNEQFF

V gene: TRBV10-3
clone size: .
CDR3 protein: CAISVDRSYEQYF

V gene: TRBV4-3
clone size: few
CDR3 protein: CASSQGAGAYEQYF

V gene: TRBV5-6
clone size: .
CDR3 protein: CASSLDYTDTQYF

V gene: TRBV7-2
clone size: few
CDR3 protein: CASSLDRELGEKLFF

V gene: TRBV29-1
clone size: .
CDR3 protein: CSARSQSYEQYF

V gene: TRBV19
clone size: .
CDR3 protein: CASSIGGGTEAFF

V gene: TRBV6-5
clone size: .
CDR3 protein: CASSYRVDNVLTF

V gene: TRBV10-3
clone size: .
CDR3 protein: CAISRSMGQGSGYTF

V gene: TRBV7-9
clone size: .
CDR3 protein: CASSLRVGRGETQYF

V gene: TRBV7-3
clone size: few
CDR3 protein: CASSWGGGPSEQFF

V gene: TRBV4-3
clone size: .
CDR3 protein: CASSQDLTGTSSYNEQFF

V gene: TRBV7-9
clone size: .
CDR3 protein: CASSLAVGREQFF

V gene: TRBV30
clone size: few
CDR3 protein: CAWSGVGATEAFF

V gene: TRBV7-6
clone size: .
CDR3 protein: CASSFPYNEQFF

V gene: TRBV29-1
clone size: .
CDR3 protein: CSVGPEAFF

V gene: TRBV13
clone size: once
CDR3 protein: CASSSTLSYNEQFF

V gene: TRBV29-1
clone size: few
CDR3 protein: CSARVRYEQYF

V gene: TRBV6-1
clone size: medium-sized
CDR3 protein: CASTLGPYEQYF

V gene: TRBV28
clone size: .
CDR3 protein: CASRQLQGFRDEQFF

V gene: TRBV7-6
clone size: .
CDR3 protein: CASRQAGELFF

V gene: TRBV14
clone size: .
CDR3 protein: CASSSWTGGKSGELFF

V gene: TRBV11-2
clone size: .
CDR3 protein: CASSSLAGLGLETQYF

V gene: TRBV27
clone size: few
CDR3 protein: CASSLTVFPNYEQYF